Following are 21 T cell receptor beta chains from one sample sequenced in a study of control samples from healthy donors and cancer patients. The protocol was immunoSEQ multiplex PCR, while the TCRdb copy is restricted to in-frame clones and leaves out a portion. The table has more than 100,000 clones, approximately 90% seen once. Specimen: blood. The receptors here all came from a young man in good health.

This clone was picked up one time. For the CDR3, the DNA is TGTGCCAGCAGTACGGGACAGCACTATGGCTACACCTTC. Protein: CASSTGQHYGYTF. The J gene is TRBJ1-2, the V gene TRBV11-1; the match to TRBD1 covers 7 bases. Per the germline V gene, CDR1 is SGHAT and CDR2 is FQDESV (reference sequence). The CDR3 contains 13 residues. The V gene end was trimmed by 6 bases and the J gene end by 3 bases; junction bases not matched to a gene: 4.

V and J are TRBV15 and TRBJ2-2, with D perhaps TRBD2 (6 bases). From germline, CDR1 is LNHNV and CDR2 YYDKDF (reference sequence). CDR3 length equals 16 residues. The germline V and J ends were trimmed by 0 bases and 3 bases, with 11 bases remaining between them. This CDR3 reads CATSRDTGEDTGELFF. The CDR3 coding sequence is TGTGCCACCAGCAGAGATACGGGGGAGGACACCGGGGAGCTGTTTTTT.

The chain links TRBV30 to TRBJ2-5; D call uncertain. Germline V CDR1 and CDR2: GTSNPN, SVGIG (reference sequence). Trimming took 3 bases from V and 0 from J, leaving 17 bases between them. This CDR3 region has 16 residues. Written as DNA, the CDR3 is TGTGCCTGGAGGGGCGCCGGGTCAGCTAACCAAGAGACCCAGTACTTC. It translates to CAWRGAGSANQETQYF. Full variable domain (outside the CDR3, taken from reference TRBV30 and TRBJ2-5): SQTIHQWPATLVQPVGSPLSLECTVEGTSNPNLYWYRQAAGRGLQLLFYSVGIGQISSEVPQNLSASRPQDRQFILSSKKLLLSDSGFYLCAWRGAGSANQETQYFGPGTRLLVL.

The CDR3 DNA is TGTGCCAGCAGCTTAGATTGGTATACGGGACCCAACTCCTACAATGAGCAGTTCTTC. Translating it yields CASSLDWYTGPNSYNEQFF. V is TRBV11-2 and J is TRBJ2-1; D is perhaps TRBD1 or TRBD2 (5 bases each). V lost 0 bases and J lost 0, with 18 bases in between. Germline-derived CDR1 and CDR2 are SGHAT and FQNNGV. This CDR3 has 19 residues.

The CDR3 region is CASSVFTGGGETQYF. The CDR3 nucleotides are TGCGCCAGCAGCGTATTCACAGGGGGGGGAGAGACCCAGTACTTC. The chain carries TRBV5-1 and TRBJ2-5, with a tentative D call TRBD1 (8 bases). The V end lost 4 bases, the J end lost 4 bases, and 17 bases lay between the germline ends. The CDR3 sequence is 15 residues long. CDR1 is SGHRS, CDR2 YFSETQ, per germline.

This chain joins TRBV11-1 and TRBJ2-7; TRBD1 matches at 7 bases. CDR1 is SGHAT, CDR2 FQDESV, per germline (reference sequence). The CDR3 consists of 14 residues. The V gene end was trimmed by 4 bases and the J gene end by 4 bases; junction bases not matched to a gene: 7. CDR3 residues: CASSSLDRVYEQYF. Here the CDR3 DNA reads TGTGCCAGCAGCTCACTAGACAGGGTGTACGAGCAGTACTTC. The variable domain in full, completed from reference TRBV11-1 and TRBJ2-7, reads EAEVAQSPRYKITEKSQAVAFWCDPISGHATLYWYRQILGQGPELLVQFQDESVVDDSQLPKDRFSAERLKGVDSTLKIQPAELGDSAMYLCASSSLDRVYEQYFGPGTRLTVT.

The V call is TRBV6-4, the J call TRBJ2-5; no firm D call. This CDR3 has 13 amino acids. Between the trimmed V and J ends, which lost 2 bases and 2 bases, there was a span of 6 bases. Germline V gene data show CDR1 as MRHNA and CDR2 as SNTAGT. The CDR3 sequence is CASSDGQQETQYF. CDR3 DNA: TGTGCCAGCAGTGACGGCCAGCAAGAGACCCAGTACTTC.

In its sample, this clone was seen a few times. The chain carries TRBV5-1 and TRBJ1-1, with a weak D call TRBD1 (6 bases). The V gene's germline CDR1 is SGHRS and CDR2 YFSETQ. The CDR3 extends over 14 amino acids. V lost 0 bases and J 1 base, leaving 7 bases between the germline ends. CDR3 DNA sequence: TGCGCCAGCAGCTTGGACAGGGCGAACACTGAAGCTTTCTTT. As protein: CASSLDRANTEAFF.

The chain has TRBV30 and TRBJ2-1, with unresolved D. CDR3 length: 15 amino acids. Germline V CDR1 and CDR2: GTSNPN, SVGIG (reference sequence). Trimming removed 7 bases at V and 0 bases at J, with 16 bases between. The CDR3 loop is CAFLLYLSSYNEQFF. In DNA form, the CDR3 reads TGTGCCTTTCTACTTTACCTTAGCTCCTACAATGAGCAGTTCTTC.

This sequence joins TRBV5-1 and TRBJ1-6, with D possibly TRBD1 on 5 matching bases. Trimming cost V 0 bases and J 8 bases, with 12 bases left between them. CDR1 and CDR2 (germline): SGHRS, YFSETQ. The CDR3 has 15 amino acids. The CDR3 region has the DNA TGCGCCAGCAGCTTGGCAGGGCCGGACTATTCACCCCTCCACTTT. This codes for CASSLAGPDYSPLHF.

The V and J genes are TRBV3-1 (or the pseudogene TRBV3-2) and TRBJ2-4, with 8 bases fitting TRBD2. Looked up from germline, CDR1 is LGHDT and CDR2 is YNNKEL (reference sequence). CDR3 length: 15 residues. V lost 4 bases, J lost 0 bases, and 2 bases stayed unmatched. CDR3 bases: TGTGCCAGCAGCCCGGGGGGGCTAGCCAAAAACATTCAGTACTTC. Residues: CASSPGGLAKNIQYF.

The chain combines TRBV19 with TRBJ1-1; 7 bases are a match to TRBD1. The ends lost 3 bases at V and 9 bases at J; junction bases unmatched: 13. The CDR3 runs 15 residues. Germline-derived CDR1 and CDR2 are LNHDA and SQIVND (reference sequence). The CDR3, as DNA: TGTGCCAGTAGTATCGAATCGGGGGGCAGGGGGAAAGCTTTCTTT. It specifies CASSIESGGRGKAFF.

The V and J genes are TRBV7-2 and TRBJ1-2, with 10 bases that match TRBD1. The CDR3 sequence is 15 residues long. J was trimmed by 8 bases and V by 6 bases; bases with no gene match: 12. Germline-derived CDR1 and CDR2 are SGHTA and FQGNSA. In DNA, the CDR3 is TGTGCCAGCAGTCCACCGGGACAGGGGTTCGCGGGCTACACCTTC. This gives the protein CASSPPGQGFAGYTF.

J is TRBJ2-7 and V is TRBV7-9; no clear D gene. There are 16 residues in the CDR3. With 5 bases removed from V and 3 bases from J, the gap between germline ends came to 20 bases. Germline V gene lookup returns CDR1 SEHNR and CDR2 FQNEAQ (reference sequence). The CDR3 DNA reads TGTGCCAGCAGCCTATTTATCGATCCAGAACGCTACGAGCAGTACTTC. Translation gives CASSLFIDPERYEQYF.

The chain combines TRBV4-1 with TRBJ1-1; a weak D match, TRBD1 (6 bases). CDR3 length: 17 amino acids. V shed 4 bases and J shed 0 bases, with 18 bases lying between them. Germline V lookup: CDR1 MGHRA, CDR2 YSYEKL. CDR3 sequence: CASSLYRRGGLNTEAFF. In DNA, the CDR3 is TGCGCCAGCAGCCTATATCGAAGGGGGGGCTTGAACACTGAAGCTTTCTTT.

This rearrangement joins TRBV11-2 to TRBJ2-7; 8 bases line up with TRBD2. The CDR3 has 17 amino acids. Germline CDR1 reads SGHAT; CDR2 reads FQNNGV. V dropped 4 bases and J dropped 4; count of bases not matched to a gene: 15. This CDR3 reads CASSSGVGGGPLYEQYF. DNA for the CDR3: TGTGCCAGCAGCTCAGGGGTGGGCGGGGGGCCTCTTTACGAGCAGTACTTC.

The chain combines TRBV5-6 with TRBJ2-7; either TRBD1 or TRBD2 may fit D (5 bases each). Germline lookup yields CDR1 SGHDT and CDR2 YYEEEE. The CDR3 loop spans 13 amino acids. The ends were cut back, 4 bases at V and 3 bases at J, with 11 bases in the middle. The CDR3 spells CASSLRGHYEQYF. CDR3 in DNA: TGTGCCAGCAGCCTCCGGGGCCACTACGAGCAGTACTTC.

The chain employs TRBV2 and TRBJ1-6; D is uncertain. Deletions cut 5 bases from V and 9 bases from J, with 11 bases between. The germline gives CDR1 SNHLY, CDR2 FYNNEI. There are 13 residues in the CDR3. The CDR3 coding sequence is TGTGCCAGCAGTAAAACTGGGAGTTCACCCCTCCACTTT. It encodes CASSKTGSSPLHF.

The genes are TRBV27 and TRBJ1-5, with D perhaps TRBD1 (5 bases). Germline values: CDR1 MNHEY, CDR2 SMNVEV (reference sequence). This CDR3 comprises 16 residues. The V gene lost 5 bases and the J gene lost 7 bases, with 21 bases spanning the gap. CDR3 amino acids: CASSPLPGGFGQPQHF. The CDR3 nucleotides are TGTGCCAGCAGTCCACTACCGGGGGGGTTCGGGCAGCCCCAGCATTTT.

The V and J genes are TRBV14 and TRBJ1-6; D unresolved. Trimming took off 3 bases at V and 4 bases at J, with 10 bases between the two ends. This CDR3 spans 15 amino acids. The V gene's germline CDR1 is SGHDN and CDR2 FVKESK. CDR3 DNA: TGTGCCAGCAGCCACACGCTAAGTTATAATTCACCCCTCCACTTT. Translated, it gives CASSHTLSYNSPLHF.

The CDR3 region is CASSLGGTVQDTQYF. The CDR3 DNA reads TGCGCCAGCAGCTTGGGGGGGACAGTTCAAGATACGCAGTATTTT. This chain connects TRBV5-1 to TRBJ2-3; 7 bases are shared with TRBD1. V shed 0 bases, J shed 5 bases, and the junction held 6 bases outside the gene matches. Germline CDR1 SGHRS, CDR2 YFSETQ. This CDR3 has 15 residues.